This T cell receptor (beta chain) was sequenced in a study of blood T cell repertoires in COVID-19. Study-level information: Samples taken during acute and convalescent COVID-19 were collected in the United States, Italy and Spain. PBMCs, B-cell-depleted T cells, or T cells provided the cDNA or gDNA that made up the material.

Authors' data handling: Reference gene primer amplification gave estimated nucleated cell counts. TCRdb's copy holds only in-frame clones and misses some; the assay was immunoSEQ multiplex PCR. V and J calls and clone size are given by that table; D and trimming were obtained from the DNA. The repertoire holds over 65,000 clones, with 87% as singletons. The sequenced sample consisted of peripheral blood. The receptor's source is a human donor in a cohort sampled during active COVID-19.

CDR3 region: CASRQRQGTNEKLFF. CDR3 nucleotides: TGTGCCAGCAGGCAAAGACAGGGAACTAATGAAAAACTGTTTTTT. This chain joins TRBV2 and TRBJ1-4, with TRBD1 matching over 7 bases. The trim removed 6 bases at V and 1 base at J, leaving 5 bases unmatched. The length of the CDR3 is 15 residues. Germline lookup yields CDR1 SNHLY and CDR2 FYNNEI.